This T cell receptor (beta chain) was captured in a study of OX40 agonist ivuxolimab in advanced cancers. Findings and limits, study-wide: Among expanded peripheral T cells, antigen specificity went undetermined.

This clone was picked up a small number of times. Antigen specificity is unknown. V was shortened by 4 bases and J by 4 bases, with 7 bases between the two germline ends. The CDR3 has 12 amino acids. CDR1 is SGHTA and CDR2 is FQGNSA in the germline V gene. The data were produced by immunoSEQ multiplex PCR, yet TCRdb's version contains in-frame clones alone and is incomplete. The top ten hold 2% to 2.5% of the sample, which has 65,000 to 85,000 clones, 70% to 90% seen once. The sample in question was CD4+ or CD8+ T cells sorted from blood, obtained in a trial of the OX40 agonist ivuxolimab. The sequence was obtained from an adult with an advanced solid tumor such as melanoma, head and neck, liver or kidney cancer. This chain connects TRBV7-2 to TRBJ1-2; possible D gene TRBD1, 6 bases. CDR3 residues: CASSSGAYGYTF. DNA for the CDR3: TGTGCCAGCAGCTCGGGGGCCTATGGCTACACCTTC.